Given below is one T cell receptor beta chain in context. Its antigen is not identified. The data were obtained in a study of blood T cells in healthy people across ages. For the study at large: Template switching recovered approximately one barcoded beta molecule for every two T cells. The study, taken as a whole, reports: PBMC samples, being unsorted, prevented any conclusive comparison of naive and antigen-experienced cells. Naive T cell percentage strongly correlated with TCR beta diversity.

The authors ran a second PCR of roughly 7 to 11 cycles using a sample-barcoded 5' primer and a J-beta primer mix. TCRdb analysed the 5' RACE reads with MiXCR anew, one entry per CDR3 protein. The sample shows 780,000 or so distinct CDR3 sequences, around 50% of them seen only once. Each donor supplied roughly 9.1 milliliters of peripheral blood. CDR1 SGHDT and CDR2 YYEEEE come from the germline V gene. V lost 3 bases and J lost 5, with 11 bases in between. The length of the CDR3 is 13 residues. J is TRBJ2-5 and V is TRBV5-6; D uncertain. This TCR was sampled from a man aged 40-49 years in good health. Source material: blood. The chain's CDR3 is CASSSTAVETQYF. CDR3 nucleotides: TGTGCCAGCAGCTCGACTGCGGTGGAGACCCAGTACTTC.